These 24 T cell receptor beta chains were all obtained from the same sample, sequenced in a study of blood T cells in healthy people across ages. A sample-barcoded 5' primer and a J-beta primer mix were used in a second PCR of roughly 7 to 12 cycles. Each CDR3 protein gets one entry after TCRdb re-called the 5' RACE reads with MiXCR. The repertoire holds about 1.7 million distinct CDR3 sequences, roughly 28% seen once, with around 7.7% in the top ten. The material sequenced was blood. Receptors originate from a woman under 40 in good health.

This chain joins TRBV7-9 and TRBJ2-3; TRBD2 matches at 11 bases. The ends lost 5 bases at V and 9 bases at J; junction bases unmatched: 10. The germline V gene has CDR1 SEHNR and CDR2 FQNEAQ (reference sequence). This CDR3 is built from 15 residues. The CDR3 sequence is CASSPPSGGPKTQYF. CDR3 DNA: TGTGCCAGCAGCCCCCCTAGCGGGGGGCCGAAAACGCAGTATTTT.

The chain recombines TRBV7-9 with TRBJ2-3, with 12 positions matching TRBD2. The V gene end was trimmed by 7 bases and the J gene end by 3 bases; junction bases not matched to a gene: 8. The V gene's germline CDR1 is SEHNR and CDR2 FQNEAQ (reference sequence). The CDR3 totals 16 residues. The CDR3 nucleotides are TGTGCCAGCAACCGTCGACTAGCGGGAGAGACAGATACGCAGTATTTT. This sequence encodes CASNRRLAGETDTQYF.

The chain is built from TRBV24-1 and TRBJ1-5; D is perhaps TRBD1 (6 bases). In germline, CDR1 is KGHDR, CDR2 SFDVKD. This CDR3 contains 14 residues. The V and J ends lost 3 bases and 5 bases respectively, with 10 bases between them. CDR3 coding DNA: TGTGCCACCAGTGATAACAGGGCAGATCAGCCCCAGCATTTT. Translation gives CATSDNRADQPQHF.

The V and J genes are TRBV20-1 and TRBJ2-3; D possibly corresponds to TRBD2 (5 bases). Germline CDR1 DFQATT, CDR2 SNEGSKA (reference sequence). This CDR3 is 14 amino acids long. Trimming cost V 6 bases and J 6 bases, with 19 bases left between them. The CDR3 DNA reads as TGCAGTGCCAGTTCGGTTCCGGGCGGGGATACGCAGTATTTT. Protein product: CSASSVPGGDTQYF.

The CDR3: CASSETGGDRTYEQYF. CDR3 nucleotides: TGTGCCAGCAGTGAGACAGGGGGGGACAGAACCTACGAGCAGTACTTC. The chain carries TRBV2 and TRBJ2-7, with 9 bases aligning to TRBD1. The trim removed 3 bases at V and 2 bases at J, leaving 8 bases unmatched. The V gene's germline CDR1 is SNHLY and CDR2 FYNNEI. The CDR3 is 16 amino acids.

In regard to this clonotype: A much larger clone lies a single base off, so this may be a read error. This is likely a read error, given that the CDR3 carries no conserved phenylalanine or tryptophan at its end. V is TRBV12-5 and J is TRBJ2-7, with 11 bases that match TRBD2. Germline-derived CDR1 and CDR2 are LGHNT and FRNRAP. The CDR3 has 15 residues. The V gene end was trimmed by 6 bases and the J gene end by 1 base; junction bases not matched to a gene: 5. CDR3 protein: CASGVAGGISYEQYS. DNA for the CDR3: TGTGCTAGTGGGGTAGCGGGGGGGATTTCCTACGAGCAGTACTCC.

This clonotype has only a few counts. The chain uses TRBV20-1 and TRBJ1-1; D ambiguous. The CDR3 consists of 14 residues. CDR1 and CDR2 from the germline V gene are DFQATT and SNEGSKA (reference sequence). V was trimmed by 4 bases and J by 11 bases, leaving 23 bases between them. The CDR3 loop reads CSATQPPLQMGAFF. CDR3 bases: TGCAGTGCTACCCAACCGCCCCTTCAAATGGGGGCTTTCTTT.

This chain's CDR3 is CSGRDTGELFF. The CDR3 nucleotides are TGCAGCGGACGGGACACCGGGGAGCTGTTTTTT. The chain combines TRBV29-1 with TRBJ2-2; the D is unclear. V lost 7 bases, J lost 3 bases, and 6 bases lay in between. The germline V gene encodes CDR1 SQVTM and CDR2 ANQGSEA. The CDR3 spans 11 residues.

This sequence joins TRBV6-1 and TRBJ1-5, with D uncertain. Trimming took 0 bases from V and 0 from J, leaving 6 bases between them. This CDR3 is 15 amino acids long. CDR1 and CDR2 (germline): MNHNS, SASEGT. CDR3 loop: CASSEAAASNQPQHF. DNA for the CDR3: TGTGCCAGCAGTGAAGCGGCGGCTAGCAATCAGCCCCAGCATTTT.

This clonotype was counted ten times or more. J is TRBJ2-7 and V is TRBV20-1, with D perhaps matching TRBD1 (6 bases). With 3 bases removed from V and 6 bases from J, the gap between germline ends came to 15 bases. This CDR3 spans 13 amino acids. Germline CDR1 reads DFQATT; CDR2 reads SNEGSKA (reference sequence). DNA of the CDR3: TGCAGTGCTAGGGTACAGGGTGTCGGCGAGCAGTACTTC. This sequence encodes CSARVQGVGEQYF.

CDR3 bases: TGTGCCAGCAGTGATATAGCGGGGTCAAATGAGCAGTTCTTC. Amino acids: CASSDIAGSNEQFF. The rearrangement uses TRBV6-4 and TRBJ2-1; 8 bases map to TRBD2. The CDR3 consists of 14 residues. Losses at the gene ends were 3 bases for V and 7 bases for J; bases not matched to a gene: 5. The germline V gene encodes CDR1 MRHNA and CDR2 SNTAGT.

Note on this clonotype: The junction and the germline gene differ at one end; a read error may be behind it. This CDR3 is CASSLGGGGANVRTF. The CDR3 DNA reads as TGTGCCAGCAGCTTAGGAGGTGGTGGGGCCAACGTCCGGACTTTC. This chain joins TRBV7-6 and TRBJ2-6, with D perhaps TRBD1 (5 bases). Germline values: CDR1 SGHVS, CDR2 FNYEAQ. CDR3 length: 15 residues.

CDR3 in amino acids: CASSQEESSYNEQFF. In DNA form, the CDR3 reads TGTGCCAGCAGCCAAGAGGAGAGCTCCTACAATGAGCAGTTCTTC. V is TRBV14 and J is TRBJ2-1; D gene uncertain. This CDR3 is built from 15 residues. Germline V CDR1 and CDR2: SGHDN, FVKESK. Trimming stripped 0 bases from V and 0 bases from J, with 6 bases between.

This rearrangement joins TRBV7-2 to TRBJ1-5; D ambiguous. The V and J ends lost 5 bases and 2 bases respectively, with 10 bases between them. This CDR3 comprises 14 residues. Germline lookup yields CDR1 SGHTA and CDR2 FQGNSA. The CDR3 coding sequence is TGTGCCAGCAGCGATAGGTGGGGCAATCAGCCCCAGCATTTT. Translated: CASSDRWGNQPQHF. The full variable domain, its missing parts supplied by reference TRBV7-2 and TRBJ1-5, is GAGVSQSPSNKVTEKGKDVELRCDPISGHTALYWYRQSLGQGLEFLIYFQGNSAPDKSGLPSDRFSAERTGGSVSTLTIQRTQQEDSAVYLCASSDRWGNQPQHFGDGTRLSIL.

This clonotype turned up a few times. This chain links TRBV12-3 or TRBV12-4 with TRBJ2-3; D ambiguous. The CDR3 is made up of 12 amino acids. V lost 8 bases to trimming and J lost 3 bases, with 9 bases between them. The CDR3 region has the DNA TGTGCCAGCCCCCCGAAGACAGATACGCAGTATTTT. Translating it yields CASPPKTDTQYF.

As concerns this clonotype: With a much larger clone just one base away, this may be a read error. V usage is TRBV20-1 and J usage is TRBJ1-2; D might be TRBD1 (6 bases). Trimming cost V 0 bases and J 5 bases, with 16 bases left between them. Germline V gene lookup returns CDR1 DFQATT and CDR2 SNEGSKA (reference sequence). The CDR3 has 15 residues. CDR3 nucleotides: TGCAGTGCTAGAGATCACGGGGGCGAGGTATATGGCTACACCTTC. Protein: CSARDHGGEVYGYTF.

On this clonotype itself: Sequence at one end of the junction differs from germline and may be a read error. This chain joins TRBV25-1 and TRBJ2-3; 7 bases map to TRBD1. This CDR3 comprises 16 residues. Germline V lookup: CDR1 MGHDK, CDR2 SYGVNS. CDR3 sequence (DNA): TGTGCCAACAGTGCGAGGGACAGCCCAAGCACAGATACGCAGTATTTT. Protein product: CANSARDSPSTDTQYF.

This clonotype was seen only once. The chain carries TRBV6-6 and TRBJ1-4, with D possibly TRBD1 on 5 matching bases. Germline CDR1 and CDR2: MNHNY and SVGAGI (reference sequence). This CDR3 spans 13 amino acids. V lost 7 bases, J lost 4 bases, and 10 bases lay in between. The CDR3 protein is CASTRQSNEKLFF. In nucleotides, the CDR3 is TGTGCCAGCACGAGACAGAGTAATGAAAAACTGTTTTTT.

In its sample, this clonotype was seen many times. The CDR3 sequence is CASSLSGTDYEQYF. The CDR3 DNA reads as TGCGCCAGCAGCTTGTCCGGGACTGACTACGAGCAGTACTTC. The chain links TRBV5-1 to TRBJ2-7; possible D gene TRBD2, 6 bases. Germline assignment: CDR1 SGHRS and CDR2 YFSETQ. Trimming removed 1 base from V and 3 bases from J, with 11 bases in between. This CDR3 has 14 residues.

Only a few counts were recorded for this clonotype. V usage is TRBV12-3 or TRBV12-4 and J usage is TRBJ1-5; no firm D call. The CDR3 covers 13 residues. V was trimmed by 6 bases and J by 2 bases, leaving 8 bases between them. The DNA for the CDR3 is TGTGCCAGCAGGGGATTCGGCAATCAGCCCCAGCATTTT. This codes for CASRGFGNQPQHF.

To note about this clonotype: A much larger clone sits a single nucleotide away, making a read error possible. The CDR3 region is CASRGVNSNQPQHF. In DNA form, the CDR3 reads TGTGCCAGTCGGGGGGTGAACAGCAATCAGCCCCAGCATTTT. The chain carries TRBV28 and TRBJ1-5; perhaps TRBD1 as D (5 bases). Trimming removed 9 bases from V and 1 base from J, with 13 bases in between. Germline assignment: CDR1 MDHEN and CDR2 SYDVKM. The CDR3 covers 14 residues.

The chain recombines TRBV18 with TRBJ1-3; D is undetermined. The germline V gene has CDR1 KGHSH and CDR2 LQKENI. The germline V and J ends were trimmed by 2 bases and 10 bases, with 24 bases remaining between them. This CDR3 region has 17 residues. In DNA form, the CDR3 reads TGTGCCAGCTCACCAGAGAGACGCGGGAGGGCACTCGGGACCATATATTTT. It is translated as CASSPERRGRALGTIYF. The variable domain in full, with the rest retrieved from reference TRBV18 and TRBJ1-3, is NAGVMQNPRHLVRRRGQEARLRCSPMKGHSHVYWYRQLPEEGLKFMVYLQKENIIDESGMPKERFSAEFPKEGPSILRIQQVVRGDSAAYFCASSPERRGRALGTIYFGEGSWLTVV.

About this clonotype itself: The conserved final phenylalanine or tryptophan is absent from the CDR3, which likely points to a read error. The chain joins TRBV12-3 or TRBV12-4 to TRBJ2-5, with D maybe TRBD2 (5 bases). The V end lost 7 bases, the J end lost 11 bases, and 26 bases lay between the germline ends. The CDR3 runs to 15 residues. CDR3 in DNA: TGTGCCAGCACCCCGACTACCCAGTACAACAATGAGCAGTACTCC. Translated, it gives CASTPTTQYNNEQYS.

This chain links TRBV20-1 with TRBJ1-2; 10 bases line up with TRBD1. The junction had 14 bases not matched to a gene; V was cut back by 0 bases and J by 4 bases. CDR3 length: 18 amino acids. Germline V CDR1 and CDR2: DFQATT, SNEGSKA (reference sequence). The CDR3 coding sequence is TGCAGTGCTAGAGACCCGACTCGGGACAGGGGATTTACCTATGGCTACACCTTC. It is translated as CSARDPTRDRGFTYGYTF.